The following is a T cell receptor beta chain sequence with its context. Sample-barcoded 5' priming and a J-beta primer mix drove a second PCR of about 6 to 12 cycles. TCRdb analysed the 5' RACE reads with MiXCR anew, one entry per CDR3 protein. Seen here are 700,000 to 900,000 distinct CDR3 sequences, 20% to 30% observed once, and the top ten hold over 2.5%. These data belong to a study of blood T cells in healthy people across ages. Germline V gene lookup returns CDR1 SGHAT and CDR2 FQNNGV. This CDR3 has 14 residues. V shed 5 bases and J shed 6 bases, with 16 bases lying between them. These data are also associated with another study on T cells of mothers and their children. That study adds: Whatever RNA was extracted went entirely into cDNA synthesis, at roughly 1.4 ug per 15 ul.

This TCR derives from a boy younger than 18 in good health. The sequenced material came from blood. The gene calls are TRBV11-2 and TRBJ1-2; D gene unclear. CDR3 region: CASSPTREDDGYTF. CDR3 bases: TGTGCCAGCAGCCCTACTAGGGAAGATGATGGCTACACCTTC.